This T cell receptor beta chain appears in the sequencing data of a study of Tregs in tolerant kidney transplant recipients. The study, taken as a whole, reports: Few patients were studied, so findings need validation in larger groups. Biological reproducibility was not directly addressed, but technical replication error appeared minimal.

The CDR3 spans 14 residues. CDR1 is MGHRA, CDR2 YSYEKL, per germline. The V end was cut by 1 base, the J end by 5 bases, with 10 bases between. Recipients received nonmyeloablative bone marrow transplants from related graft donors, with transient mixed chimerism. CD4+CD25+CD127- Tregs, CD4+CD25- non-Tregs, CD4 and CD8 cells were sorted. With regard to this clone: Its antigen is undetermined. The CDR3 extends 3 residues past the end of the read, so its final part is completed from the germline J gene.

Using immunoSEQ multiplex PCR, the repertoire was profiled, and TCRdb retains in-frame clones only, with some absent. Reported are some 11,000 clones; the ten largest clones contain about 24%. This specimen was CD8+ T cells from blood (PBMCs), taken 24 months after the transplant. The genes are TRBV4-1 and TRBJ2-3, with unresolved D. This sequence originates from a human patient who received a combined kidney and bone marrow transplant. The graft donor may have given rise to some T cells. The DNA read from the CDR3 is TGCGCCAGCAGCCAAGCTCAGGAGATAGATACG. Residues: CASSQAQEIDT. In full, the CDR3 is CASSQAQEIDTQYF.